Below, 11 T cell receptor beta chains from the same sample are listed, as sequenced in a study of T-cell memory formation after mild COVID-19. Via MiXCR, TCRdb re-called the 5' RACE reads, giving one row per CDR3 protein. The sample records about half a million distinct CDR3 sequences, about 20% being singletons. What was sequenced was PBMCs or a T cell subset sorted from them (not recorded which). These receptor sequences come from an adult woman who had mild COVID-19 (a few samples of this study predate the infection). Cell type and time point are not known.

Of note for this clonotype: A read error may produce the germline difference seen at one junction end. This chain links TRBV5-1 with TRBJ2-7, with a weak D call TRBD2 (6 bases). Germline CDR1 reads SGHRS; CDR2 reads YFSETQ. The CDR3 consists of 13 residues. The DNA of the CDR3 is TGCGCCAGCAGAAGCCCCGGGAGCTACGAGCTGTACTTC. Protein product: CASRSPGSYELYF.

The chain uses TRBV7-8 and TRBJ2-1; 10 bases line up with TRBD2. V shed 5 bases and J 3 bases; nucleotides not matched to a gene: 13. Germline loops: CDR1 SGHVS, CDR2 FQNEAQ. The CDR3 is 18 amino acids. CDR3 bases: TGTGCCAGCAGCCCAAGGACTAGCGGCAACCGTTTCTACAATGAGCAGTTCTTC. Translated, it gives CASSPRTSGNRFYNEQFF.

The chain combines TRBV7-9 with TRBJ2-3, with D possibly being TRBD1 or TRBD2 (5 bases each). This CDR3 is 17 amino acids long. Looked up from germline, CDR1 is SEHNR and CDR2 is FQNEAQ (reference sequence). V was clipped by 1 base and J by 0 bases, with 14 bases between them. CDR3 bases: TGTGCCAGCAGCTTAGGGGGGACGCAGTCTAGCACAGATACGCAGTATTTT. Its translation: CASSLGGTQSSTDTQYF.

This clonotype came up many times. The J gene is TRBJ2-1, the V gene TRBV5-1, with D unresolved. CDR3 size: 12 residues. Per germline, CDR1 SGHRS and CDR2 YFSETQ. V shed 1 base and J shed 8 bases, with 7 bases lying between them. CDR3 sequence reads: CASSLRRDEQFF. Written as DNA, the CDR3 is TGCGCCAGCAGCTTGCGCCGGGATGAGCAGTTCTTC.

The chain recombines TRBV7-6 with TRBJ1-3; TRBD1 might be the D (6 bases). There are 16 residues in the CDR3. V dropped 5 bases and J dropped 2 bases, with 16 bases sitting between them. Looked up from germline, CDR1 is SGHVS and CDR2 is FNYEAQ. The CDR3 DNA is TGTGCCAGCAGCCCCCGGGAGGGGGAGACTGGAAACACCATATATTTT. It codes for CASSPREGETGNTIYF. Full variable domain (missing parts from reference TRBV7-6 and TRBJ1-3): GAGVSQSPRYKVTKRGQDVALRCDPISGHVSLYWYRQALGQGPEFLTYFNYEAQQDKSGLPNDRFSAERPEGSISTLTIQRTEQRDSAMYRCASSPREGETGNTIYFGEGSWLTVV.

This clonotype was counted between two and nine times. The gene calls are TRBV5-5 and TRBJ1-5; D gene unclear. The CDR3 contains 13 residues. Germline V CDR1 and CDR2: SGHKS, YYEKEE (reference sequence). The V end lost 4 bases, the J end lost 5 bases, and 10 bases lay between the germline ends. The CDR3 is CASSTLEDQPQHF. In DNA, the CDR3 is TGTGCCAGCAGCACCCTCGAAGATCAGCCCCAGCATTTT.

V usage is TRBV5-1 and J usage is TRBJ2-3, with unresolved D. V lost 1 base to trimming and J lost 0 bases, with 12 bases between them. Germline V gene data show CDR1 as SGHRS and CDR2 as YFSETQ. The CDR3 length is 16 residues. CDR3: CASSLIPEPSTDTQYF. The CDR3 DNA follows: TGCGCCAGCAGCTTGATTCCGGAGCCTAGCACAGATACGCAGTATTTT.

The rearrangement links TRBV29-1 to TRBJ2-1; the match to TRBD1 covers 7 bases. The CDR3 sequence is 13 residues long. Trimming at V came to 6 bases and at J to 4 bases, leaving 6 bases not matched to a gene. The germline gives CDR1 SQVTM, CDR2 ANQGSEA. The DNA for the CDR3 is TGCAGCGTAGGGACAGCCGAGTACAATGAGCAGTTCTTC. Its translation: CSVGTAEYNEQFF.

In its sample, this clonotype was seen a few times. The CDR3 sequence is CASRSTGTYEQYF. CDR3 in DNA: TGTGCCAGCAGATCGACAGGGACCTACGAGCAGTACTTC. The J gene is TRBJ2-7, the V gene TRBV6-2 or TRBV6-3; 7 bases fit TRBD1. With V trimmed by 6 bases and J by 2 bases, 4 bases remained unmatched. Germline V lookup: CDR1 MNHEY, CDR2 SVGEGT. The CDR3 extends over 13 amino acids.

The chain has TRBV7-2 and TRBJ1-2; 9 nucleotides agree with TRBD1. Germline-derived CDR1 and CDR2 are SGHTA and FQGNSA. The ends lost 1 base at V and 7 bases at J; junction bases unmatched: 10. The CDR3 sequence is 16 residues long. The CDR3 coding sequence is TGTGCCAGCAGCTTAGACCGGAGGGGACAGGGAGGTGGCTACACCTTC. The encoded protein is CASSLDRRGQGGGYTF. Full variable domain (remainder filled in from reference TRBV7-2 and TRBJ1-2): GAGVSQSPSNKVTEKGKDVELRCDPISGHTALYWYRQSLGQGLEFLIYFQGNSAPDKSGLPSDRFSAERTGGSVSTLTIQRTQQEDSAVYLCASSLDRRGQGGGYTFGSGTRLTVV.

The CDR3 sequence is CASSLTSGSNYEQYF. The CDR3 nucleotides read TGTGCCAGCAGCTTAACTAGCGGATCAAACTACGAGCAGTACTTC. This chain connects TRBV11-3 to TRBJ2-7, with 8 bases that match TRBD2. Germline V CDR1 and CDR2: SGHNT, YENEEA. This CDR3 region has 15 residues. V lost 2 bases and J lost 3; bases outside the gene matches: 6.